Listed here is a single TCR beta chain. Its binding antigen is unknown. Per-base quality was not reported, and no clone a single base away is much larger than it. V loses 2 bases, J loses 2 bases, and the germline ends lie 14 bases apart. Based on the germline V gene, the CDR1 and CDR2 sequences are SQVTM and ANQGSEA. From the cysteine up to the phenylalanine, the CDR3 has a length of 15 residues. Only the CDR3 DNA stays, 45 bases, in frame from base 1. The data stem from a study of T-cell reconstitution after alpha-beta-depleted transplantation in children (dated by TCRdb to 2015 to 2016). Notes on the research overall: The study quantitatively tracked T-cell immune reconstitution after TCRalphabeta/CD19-depleted allogeneic hematopoietic cell transplantation in children using TCR repertoire profiling.

The protocol used for the library was PCR. The instrument given in TCRdb is Illumina HiSeq 2500. TCR library preparation used molecular barcoding, with unique molecular identifiers applied to normalize quantification of the TCRbeta repertoire. TCRdb ran its own pipeline on the public reads, namely fastp trimming at Q25 and MiXCR clone calling, and kept in-frame beta chains. Each CDR3 protein gets just one entry, which takes the most common genes and DNA from the rows behind it. The sample yields around 480,000 distinct CDR3 sequences; approximately 32% were counted once. Around 2.3% of the sample goes to the ten largest clones.

This sequence uses TRBV29-1 and TRBJ2-3; the D segment is perhaps TRBD1 or TRBD2, each sharing 5 matched bases. This sequence originates from a human donor who donated a stem cell graft to a child with aplastic anemia. The sequencing here drew on PBMCs from the stem cell graft donor, taken from the stem cell graft. The CDR3 protein sequence reads: CSVESGALDTDTQYF. The DNA sequence follows: TGCAGCGTTGAATCCGGGGCCTTAGACACAGATACGCAGTATTTT.